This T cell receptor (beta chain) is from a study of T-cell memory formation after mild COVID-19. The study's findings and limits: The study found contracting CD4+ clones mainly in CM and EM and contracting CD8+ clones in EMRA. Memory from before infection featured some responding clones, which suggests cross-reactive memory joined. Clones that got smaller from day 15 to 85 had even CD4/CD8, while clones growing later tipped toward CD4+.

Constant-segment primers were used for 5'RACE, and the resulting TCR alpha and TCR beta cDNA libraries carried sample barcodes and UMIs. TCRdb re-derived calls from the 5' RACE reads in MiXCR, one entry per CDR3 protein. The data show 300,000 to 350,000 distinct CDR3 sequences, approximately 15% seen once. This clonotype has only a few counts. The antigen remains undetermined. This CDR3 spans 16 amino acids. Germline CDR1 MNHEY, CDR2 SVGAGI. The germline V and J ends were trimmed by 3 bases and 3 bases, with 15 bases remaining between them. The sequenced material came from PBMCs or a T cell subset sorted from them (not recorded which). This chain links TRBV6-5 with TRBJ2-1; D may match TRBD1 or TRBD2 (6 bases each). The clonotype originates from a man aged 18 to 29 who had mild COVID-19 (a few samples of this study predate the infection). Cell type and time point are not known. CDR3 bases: TGTGCCAGCAGTTATCAAGTCGGGGGCAACTACAATGAGCAGTTCTTC. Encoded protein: CASSYQVGGNYNEQFF.